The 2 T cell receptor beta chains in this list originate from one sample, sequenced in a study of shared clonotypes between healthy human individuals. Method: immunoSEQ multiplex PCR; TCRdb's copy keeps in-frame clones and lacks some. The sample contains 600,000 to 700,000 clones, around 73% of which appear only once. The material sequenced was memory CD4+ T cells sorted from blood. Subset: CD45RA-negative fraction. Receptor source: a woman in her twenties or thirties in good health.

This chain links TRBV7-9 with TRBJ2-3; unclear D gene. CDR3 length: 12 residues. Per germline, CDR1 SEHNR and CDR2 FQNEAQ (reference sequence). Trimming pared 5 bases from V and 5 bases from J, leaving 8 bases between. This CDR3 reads CASSPRIDTQYF. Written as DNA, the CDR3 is TGTGCCAGCAGCCCGCGTATAGATACGCAGTATTTT.

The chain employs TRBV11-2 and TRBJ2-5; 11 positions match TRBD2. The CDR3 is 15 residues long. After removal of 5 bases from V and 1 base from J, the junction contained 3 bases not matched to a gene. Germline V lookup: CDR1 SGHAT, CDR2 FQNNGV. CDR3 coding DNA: TGTGCCAGCAGCCTTGGGACTAGCGGCCAAGAGACCCAGTACTTC. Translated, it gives CASSLGTSGQETQYF.